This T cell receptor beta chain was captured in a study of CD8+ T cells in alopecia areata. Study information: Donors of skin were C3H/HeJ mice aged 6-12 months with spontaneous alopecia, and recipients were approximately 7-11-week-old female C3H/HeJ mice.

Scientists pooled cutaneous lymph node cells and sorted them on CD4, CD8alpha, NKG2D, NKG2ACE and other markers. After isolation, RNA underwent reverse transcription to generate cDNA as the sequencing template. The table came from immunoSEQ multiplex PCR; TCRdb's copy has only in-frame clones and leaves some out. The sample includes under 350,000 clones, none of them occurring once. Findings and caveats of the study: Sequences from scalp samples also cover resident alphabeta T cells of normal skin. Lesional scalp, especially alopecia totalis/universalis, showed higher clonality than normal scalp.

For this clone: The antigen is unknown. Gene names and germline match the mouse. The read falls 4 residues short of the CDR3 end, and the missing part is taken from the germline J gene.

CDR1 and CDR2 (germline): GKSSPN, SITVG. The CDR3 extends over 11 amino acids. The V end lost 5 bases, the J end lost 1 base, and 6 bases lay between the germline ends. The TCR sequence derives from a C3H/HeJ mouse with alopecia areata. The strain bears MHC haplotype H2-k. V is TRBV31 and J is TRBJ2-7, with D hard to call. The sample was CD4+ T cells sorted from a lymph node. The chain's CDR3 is CAWSQSYEQYF. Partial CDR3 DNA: TGTGCCTGGTCACAGTCCTAT.